The clone carrying this TCR beta chain was counted only a few times. Cells stained for CD3, CD4, CD8, CD45RA and CD27 were sorted into four subsets. The trim removed 0 bases at V and 8 bases at J, leaving 7 bases unmatched. The germline CDR1 and CDR2 sequences are DFQATT and SNEGSKA (reference sequence). There are 15 residues in the CDR3. The sample comes from a study of naive and memory T cell subsets. Two oligonucleotides, mixed equimolar, formed the beta constant-region primer covering TRBC1 and TRBC2. An oligonucleotide with the SP2 primer and a 12-nucleotide UMI was ligated to the cDNA 3' end. TCRdb ran MiXCR on the UMI-ligation and nested PCR reads and lists one entry per CDR3 protein. The sample shows tens of thousands of distinct CDR3 sequences, roughly 7.3% of them seen only once.

Sequencing used central memory CD4+ T cells from blood. The chain has TRBV20-1 and TRBJ2-1; TRBD2 matches at 10 bases. The clonotype comes from a human donor in good health. The CDR3 protein is CSARDRTSGTYEQFF. For the CDR3, the DNA is TGCAGTGCTAGAGATAGAACTAGCGGGACATATGAGCAGTTCTTC.